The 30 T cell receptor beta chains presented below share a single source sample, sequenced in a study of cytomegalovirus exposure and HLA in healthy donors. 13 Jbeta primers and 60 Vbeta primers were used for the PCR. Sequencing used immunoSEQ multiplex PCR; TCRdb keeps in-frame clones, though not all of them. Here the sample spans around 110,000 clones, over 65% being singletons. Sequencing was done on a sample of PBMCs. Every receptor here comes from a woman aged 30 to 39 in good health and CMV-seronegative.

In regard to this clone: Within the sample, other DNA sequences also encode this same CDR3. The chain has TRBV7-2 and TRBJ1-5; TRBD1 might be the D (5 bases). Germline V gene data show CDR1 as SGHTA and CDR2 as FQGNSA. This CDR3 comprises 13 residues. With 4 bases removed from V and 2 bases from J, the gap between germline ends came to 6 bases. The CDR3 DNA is TGTGCCAGCAGCTCACAGGGCAATCAGCCCCAGCATTTT. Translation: CASSSQGNQPQHF.

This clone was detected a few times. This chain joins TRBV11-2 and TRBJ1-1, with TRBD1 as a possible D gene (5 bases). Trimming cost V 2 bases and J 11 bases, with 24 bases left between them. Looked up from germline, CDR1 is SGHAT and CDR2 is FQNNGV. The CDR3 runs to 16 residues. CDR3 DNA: TGTGCCAGCAGCTTAAGTGAGGGGAGACAGCGGGGGGGGGCTTTCTTT. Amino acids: CASSLSEGRQRGGAFF. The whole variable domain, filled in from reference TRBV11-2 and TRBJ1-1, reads EAGVAQSPRYKIIEKRQSVAFWCNPISGHATLYWYQQILGQGPKLLIQFQNNGVVDDSQLPKDRFSAERLKGVDSTLKIQPAKLEDSAVYLCASSLSEGRQRGGAFFGQGTRLTVV.

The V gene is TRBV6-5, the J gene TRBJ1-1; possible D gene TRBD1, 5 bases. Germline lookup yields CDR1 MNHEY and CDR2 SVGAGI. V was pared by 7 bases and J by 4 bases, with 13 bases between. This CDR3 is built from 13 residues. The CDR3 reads CASIKGMGTEAFF. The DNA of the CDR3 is TGTGCCAGCATCAAGGGGATGGGCACTGAAGCTTTCTTT.

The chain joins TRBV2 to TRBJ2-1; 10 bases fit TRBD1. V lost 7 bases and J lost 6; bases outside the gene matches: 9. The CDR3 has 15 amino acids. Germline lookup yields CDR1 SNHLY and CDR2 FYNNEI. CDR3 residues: CASNRGDRGGNEQFF. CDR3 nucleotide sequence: TGTGCCAGCAATAGAGGGGACAGGGGAGGCAATGAGCAGTTCTTC.

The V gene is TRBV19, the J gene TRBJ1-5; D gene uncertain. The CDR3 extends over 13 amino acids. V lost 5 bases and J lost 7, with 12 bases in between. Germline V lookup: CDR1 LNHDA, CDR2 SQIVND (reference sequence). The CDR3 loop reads CASSVRGRQPQHF. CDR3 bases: TGTGCCAGTAGTGTTCGGGGAAGACAGCCCCAGCATTTT.

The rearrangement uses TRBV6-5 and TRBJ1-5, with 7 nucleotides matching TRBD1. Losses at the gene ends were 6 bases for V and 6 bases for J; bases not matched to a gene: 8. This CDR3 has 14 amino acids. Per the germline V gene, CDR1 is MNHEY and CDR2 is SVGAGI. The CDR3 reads CASSSGQVRQPQHF. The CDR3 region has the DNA TGTGCCAGCAGCAGCGGACAGGTTCGTCAGCCCCAGCATTTT.

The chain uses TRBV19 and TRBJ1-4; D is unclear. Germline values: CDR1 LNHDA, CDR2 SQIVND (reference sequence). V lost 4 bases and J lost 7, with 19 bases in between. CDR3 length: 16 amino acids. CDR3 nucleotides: TGTGCCAGTAGTACCATAATTATCTTGTCCGGTGAAAAACTGTTTTTT. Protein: CASSTIIILSGEKLFF.

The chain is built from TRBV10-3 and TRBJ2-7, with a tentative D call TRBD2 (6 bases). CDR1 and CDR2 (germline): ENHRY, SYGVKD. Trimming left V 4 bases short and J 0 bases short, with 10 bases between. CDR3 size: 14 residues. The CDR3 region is CAISALSGSYEQYF. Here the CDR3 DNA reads TGTGCCATCAGTGCTCTTAGCGGCTCCTACGAGCAGTACTTC.

The CDR3 DNA is TGTGCCAGCAGCTTAATGGGGGGAGAGACCCAGTACTTC. It is translated as CASSLMGGETQYF. The gene calls are TRBV7-3 and TRBJ2-5; tentative D call: TRBD2 (6 bases). CDR1 is SGHTA, CDR2 FQGTGA, per germline. The CDR3 consists of 13 residues. V lost 1 base and J 4 bases, leaving 7 bases between the germline ends.

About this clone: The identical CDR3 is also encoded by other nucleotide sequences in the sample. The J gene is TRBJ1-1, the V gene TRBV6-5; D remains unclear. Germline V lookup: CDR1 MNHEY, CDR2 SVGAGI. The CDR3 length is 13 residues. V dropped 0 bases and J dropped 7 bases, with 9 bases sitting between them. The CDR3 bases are TGTGCCAGCAGTTACTCATCCGGGAGTGAAGCTTTCTTT. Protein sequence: CASSYSSGSEAFF.

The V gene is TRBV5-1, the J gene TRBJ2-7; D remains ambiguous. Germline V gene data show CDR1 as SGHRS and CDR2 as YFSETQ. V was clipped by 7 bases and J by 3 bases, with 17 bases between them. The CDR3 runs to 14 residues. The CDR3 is CASGWSGEIYEQYF. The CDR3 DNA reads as TGCGCCAGCGGGTGGTCCGGAGAGATCTACGAGCAGTACTTC.

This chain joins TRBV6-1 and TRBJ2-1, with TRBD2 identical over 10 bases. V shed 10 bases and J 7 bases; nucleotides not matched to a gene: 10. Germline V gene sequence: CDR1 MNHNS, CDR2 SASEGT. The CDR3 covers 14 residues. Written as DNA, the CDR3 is TGTGCCACCTACGAGGGACTAGCGCGGAATGAGCAGTTCTTC. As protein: CATYEGLARNEQFF.

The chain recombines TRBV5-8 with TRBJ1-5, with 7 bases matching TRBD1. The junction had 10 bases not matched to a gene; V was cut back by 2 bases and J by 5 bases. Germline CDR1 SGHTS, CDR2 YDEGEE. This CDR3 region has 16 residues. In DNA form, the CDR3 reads TGTGCCAGCAGCTTATATTTGGAGGGGGCCGATCAGCCCCAGCATTTT. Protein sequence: CASSLYLEGADQPQHF.

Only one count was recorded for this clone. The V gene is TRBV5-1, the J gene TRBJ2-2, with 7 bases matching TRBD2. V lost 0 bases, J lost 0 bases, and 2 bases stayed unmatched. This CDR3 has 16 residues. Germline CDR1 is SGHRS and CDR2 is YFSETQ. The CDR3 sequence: CASSLVGGTNTGELFF. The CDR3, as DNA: TGCGCCAGCAGCTTGGTCGGGGGGACGAACACCGGGGAGCTGTTTTTT.

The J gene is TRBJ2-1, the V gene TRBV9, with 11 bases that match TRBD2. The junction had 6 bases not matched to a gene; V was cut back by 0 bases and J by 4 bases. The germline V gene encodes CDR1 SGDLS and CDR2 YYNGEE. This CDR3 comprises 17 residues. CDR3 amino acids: CASSVGLAGGRYNEQFF. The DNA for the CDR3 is TGTGCCAGCAGCGTAGGGCTAGCGGGGGGTAGATACAATGAGCAGTTCTTC.

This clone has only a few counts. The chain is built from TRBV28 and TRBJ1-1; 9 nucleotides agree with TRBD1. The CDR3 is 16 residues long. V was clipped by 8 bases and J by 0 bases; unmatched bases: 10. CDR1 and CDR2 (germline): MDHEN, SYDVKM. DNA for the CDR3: TGTGCCAGCGGTTACAGGGGGCGTCTTATGAACACTGAAGCTTTCTTT. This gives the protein CASGYRGRLMNTEAFF. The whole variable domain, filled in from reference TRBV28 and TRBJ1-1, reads DVKVTQSSRYLVKRTGEKVFLECVQDMDHENMFWYRQDPGLGLRLIYFSYDVKMKEKGDIPEGYSVSREKKERFSLILESASTNQTSMYLCASGYRGRLMNTEAFFGQGTRLTVV.

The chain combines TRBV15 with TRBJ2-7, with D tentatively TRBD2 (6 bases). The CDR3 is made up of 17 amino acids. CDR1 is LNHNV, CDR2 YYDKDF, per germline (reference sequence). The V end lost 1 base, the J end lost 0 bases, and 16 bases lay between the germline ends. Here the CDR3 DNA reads TGTGCCACCAGCAGAGCGGGTTCCCGGGAGAACTCCTACGAGCAGTACTTC. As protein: CATSRAGSRENSYEQYF.

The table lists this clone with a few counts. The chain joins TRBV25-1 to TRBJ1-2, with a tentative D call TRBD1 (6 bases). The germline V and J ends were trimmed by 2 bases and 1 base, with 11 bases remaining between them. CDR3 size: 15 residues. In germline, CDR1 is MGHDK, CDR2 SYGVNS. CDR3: CASSEARGNNYGYTF. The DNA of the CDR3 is TGTGCCAGCAGTGAAGCAAGGGGGAATAACTATGGCTACACCTTC.

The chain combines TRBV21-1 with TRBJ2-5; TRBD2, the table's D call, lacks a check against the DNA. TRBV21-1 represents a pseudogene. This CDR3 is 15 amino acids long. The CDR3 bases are TGTGCCAGCAACCTGGGGGGTGTCAGGACGGAGACCCAGTACTTC. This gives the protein CASNLGGVRTETQYF.

CDR3 bases: TGTGCTACATCGTCGGGTTCAGATACGCAGTATTTT. This sequence encodes CATSSGSDTQYF. The V and J genes are TRBV6-6 and TRBJ2-3; D call uncertain. Germline assignment: CDR1 MNHNY and CDR2 SVGAGI (reference sequence). This CDR3 region has 12 residues.

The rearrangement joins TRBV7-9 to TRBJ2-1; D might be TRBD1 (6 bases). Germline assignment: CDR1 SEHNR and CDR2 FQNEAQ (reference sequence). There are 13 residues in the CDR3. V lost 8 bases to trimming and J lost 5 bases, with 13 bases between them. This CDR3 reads CASYRVGNNEQFF. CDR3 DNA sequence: TGTGCCAGCTACAGGGTAGGGAACAATGAGCAGTTCTTC. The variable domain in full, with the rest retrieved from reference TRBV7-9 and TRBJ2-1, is DTGVSQNPRHKITKRGQNVTFRCDPISEHNRLYWYRQTLGQGPEFLTYFQNEAQLEKSRLLSDRFSAERPKGSFSTLEIQRTEQGDSAMYLCASYRVGNNEQFFGPGTRLTVL.

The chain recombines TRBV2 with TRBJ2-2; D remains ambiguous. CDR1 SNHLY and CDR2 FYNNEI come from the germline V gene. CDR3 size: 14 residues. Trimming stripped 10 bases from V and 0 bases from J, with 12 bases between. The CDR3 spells CAKSTVTNTGELFF. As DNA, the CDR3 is TGTGCCAAAAGCACCGTAACGAACACCGGGGAGCTGTTTTTT.

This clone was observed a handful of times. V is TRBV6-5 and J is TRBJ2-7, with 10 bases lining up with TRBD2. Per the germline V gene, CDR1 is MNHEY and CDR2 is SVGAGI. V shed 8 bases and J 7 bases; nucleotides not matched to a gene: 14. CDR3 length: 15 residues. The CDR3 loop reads CASQREGTSGAEQYF. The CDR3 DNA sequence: TGTGCCAGCCAAAGGGAGGGCACTAGCGGGGCGGAGCAGTACTTC.

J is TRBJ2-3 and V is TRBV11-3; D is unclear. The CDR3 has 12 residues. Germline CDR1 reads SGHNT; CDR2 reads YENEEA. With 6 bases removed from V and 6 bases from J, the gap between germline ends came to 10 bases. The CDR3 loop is CASSNTGDTQYF. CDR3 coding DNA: TGTGCCAGCAGTAACACCGGGGATACGCAGTATTTT.

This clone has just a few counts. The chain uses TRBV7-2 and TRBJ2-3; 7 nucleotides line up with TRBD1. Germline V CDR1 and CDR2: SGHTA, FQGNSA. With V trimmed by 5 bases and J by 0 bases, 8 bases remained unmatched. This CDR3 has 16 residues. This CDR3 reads CASSRDSRSSTDTQYF. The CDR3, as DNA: TGTGCCAGCAGCCGGGACAGCCGATCTAGCACAGATACGCAGTATTTT.

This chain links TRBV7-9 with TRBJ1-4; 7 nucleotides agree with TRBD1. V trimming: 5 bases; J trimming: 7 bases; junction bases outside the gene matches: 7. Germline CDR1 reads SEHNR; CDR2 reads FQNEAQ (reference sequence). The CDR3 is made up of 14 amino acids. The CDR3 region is CASSPRDRSEKLFF. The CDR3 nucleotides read TGTGCCAGCAGCCCCCGGGACAGAAGTGAAAAACTGTTTTTT. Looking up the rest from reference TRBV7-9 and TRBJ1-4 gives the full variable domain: DTGVSQNPRHKITKRGQNVTFRCDPISEHNRLYWYRQTLGQGPEFLTYFQNEAQLEKSRLLSDRFSAERPKGSFSTLEIQRTEQGDSAMYLCASSPRDRSEKLFFGSGTQLSVL.

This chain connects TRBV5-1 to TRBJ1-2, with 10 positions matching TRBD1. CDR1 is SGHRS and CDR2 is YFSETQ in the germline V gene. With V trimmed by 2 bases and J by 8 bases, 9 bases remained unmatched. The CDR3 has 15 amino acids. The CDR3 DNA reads TGCGCCAGCAGCTTAAAGGACAGGGGGGGTTCGGGCTACACCTTC. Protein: CASSLKDRGGSGYTF. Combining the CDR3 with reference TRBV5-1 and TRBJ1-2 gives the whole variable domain KAGVTQTPRYLIKTRGQQVTLSCSPISGHRSVSWYQQTPGQGLQFLFEYFSETQRNKGNFPGRFSGRQFSNSRSEMNVSTLELGDSALYLCASSLKDRGGSGYTFGSGTRLTVV.

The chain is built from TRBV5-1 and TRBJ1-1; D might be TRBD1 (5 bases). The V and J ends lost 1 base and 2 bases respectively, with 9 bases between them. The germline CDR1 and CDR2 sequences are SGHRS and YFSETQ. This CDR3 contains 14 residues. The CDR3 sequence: CASSLRQQNTEAFF. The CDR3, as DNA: TGCGCCAGCAGCTTGAGACAGCAAAACACTGAAGCTTTCTTT.

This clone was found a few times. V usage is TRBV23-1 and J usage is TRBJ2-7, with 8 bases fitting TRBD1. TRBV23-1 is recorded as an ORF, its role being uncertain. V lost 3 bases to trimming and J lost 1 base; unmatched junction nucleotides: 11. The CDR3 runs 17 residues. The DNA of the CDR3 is TGCGCCAGCAGTCACCTCAACGGGACAGGACAATCCTACGAGCAGTACTTC. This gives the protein CASSHLNGTGQSYEQYF.

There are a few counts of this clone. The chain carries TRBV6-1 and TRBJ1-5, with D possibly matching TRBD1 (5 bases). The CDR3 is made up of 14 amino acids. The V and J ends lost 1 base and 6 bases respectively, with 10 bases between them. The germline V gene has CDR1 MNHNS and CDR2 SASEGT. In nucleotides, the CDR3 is TGTGCCAGCAGTGAAGAGGCAGGGTTTCAGCCCCAGCATTTT. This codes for CASSEEAGFQPQHF.